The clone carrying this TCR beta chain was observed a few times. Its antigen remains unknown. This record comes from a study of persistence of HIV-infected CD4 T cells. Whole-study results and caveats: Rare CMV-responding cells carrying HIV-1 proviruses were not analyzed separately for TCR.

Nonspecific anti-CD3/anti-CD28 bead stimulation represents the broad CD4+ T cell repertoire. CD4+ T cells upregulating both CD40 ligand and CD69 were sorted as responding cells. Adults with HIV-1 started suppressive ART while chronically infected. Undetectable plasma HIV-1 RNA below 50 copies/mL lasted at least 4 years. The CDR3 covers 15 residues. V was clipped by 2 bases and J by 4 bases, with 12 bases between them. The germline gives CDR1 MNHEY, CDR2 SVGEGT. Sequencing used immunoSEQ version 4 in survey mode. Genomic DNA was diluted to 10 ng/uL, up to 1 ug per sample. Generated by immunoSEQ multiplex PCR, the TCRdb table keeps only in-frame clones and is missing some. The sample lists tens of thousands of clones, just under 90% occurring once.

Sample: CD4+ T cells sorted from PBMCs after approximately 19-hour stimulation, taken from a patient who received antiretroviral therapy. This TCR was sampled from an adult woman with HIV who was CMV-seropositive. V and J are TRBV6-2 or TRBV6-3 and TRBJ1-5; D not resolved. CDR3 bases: TGTGCCAGCAGTTACAGGAGTCAGGCTAATCAGCCCCAGCATTTT. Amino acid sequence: CASSYRSQANQPQHF.